Below, one T cell receptor (beta chain) is given with its context. Its antigen is still unknown. The CDR3 extends over 13 amino acids. Per the germline V gene, CDR1 is SGHRS and CDR2 is YFSETQ. V was pared by 4 bases and J by 9 bases, with 8 bases of the junction left unmatched. The sample is drawn from a study of cytomegalovirus exposure and HLA in healthy donors. On the study more broadly: Inside one of the first data releases sat around 86 million unique TCRs taken from HLA-typed donors.

Regarding the study as a whole: Some public TCRs appeared in many individuals, while most sequences were rare. Accurate predictions that matched the HLA-A and HLA-B alleles of most subjects were reportedly made from TCR beta sequences.

PCR involved 60 Vbeta and 13 Jbeta primers. Here immunoSEQ multiplex PCR was the method, and the copy in TCRdb shows in-frame clones only, minus some. The sample totals over 75,000 clones. The rearrangement uses TRBV5-1 and TRBJ2-3; 7 nucleotides align to TRBD1. Sequencing input: PBMCs. The TCR was taken from a girl between 5 and 17 years old in good health and CMV-seropositive. In DNA, the CDR3 is TGCGCCAGCAGCACAAGACAGGGAGAGACGCAGTATTTT. Residues: CASSTRQGETQYF.